This is a list of T cell receptor beta chains from one sample in a study of T cell responses to AZD1222 COVID-19 vaccine. Assay used: immunoSEQ multiplex PCR; TCRdb lists only in-frame clones, some missing. The sample has about 140,000 clones; 91% are singletons. The material sequenced was peripheral blood, taken on day 0 of AZD1222 vaccination. Source of these receptors: an adult in good health. CDR3s include the opening cysteine and the closing phenylalanine or tryptophan. The D gene is left open where the match is weak. The listing skips clone size in some rows; elsewhere it reads once, few, many or a size class.

length,V,size,J,D,DNA,CDR3
16,TRBV5-1,once,TRBJ2-6,.,TGCGCCAGCAGCACGGGGGACAACTCTGGGGCCAACGTCCTGACTTTC,CASSTGDNSGANVLTF
15,TRBV18,.,TRBJ2-2,.,TGTGCCAGCTCAATATCGCCGATAGCGACCGGGGAGCTGTTTTTT,CASSISPIATGELFF
14,TRBV7-2,.,TRBJ2-7,.,TGTGCCAGCAGCTCTCGGGGAGGTTTAGGAGAGCAGTACTTC,CASSSRGGLGEQYF
12,TRBV3-1/TRBV3-2,.,TRBJ2-1,.,TGTGCCAGCAGCCAAGGGACCAATGAGCAGTTCTTC,CASSQGTNEQFF
11,TRBV28,.,TRBJ1-1,.,TGTGCCAGCAGGCGTTACACTGAAGCTTTCTTT,CASRRYTEAFF
16,TRBV4-1,few,TRBJ1-5,.,TGCGCCAGCAGCCAGGGGACATGGTCGAGCAATCAGCCCCAGCATTTT,CASSQGTWSSNQPQHF
13,TRBV12-5,.,TRBJ1-1,.,TGTGCTAGTGGCCTTCCACTCCGAGAATCTCCTTTCTTT,CASGLPLRESPFF
19,TRBV12-5,.,TRBJ2-1,TRBD2,TGTGCTAGTGGTTTTTCCCCCGGGAGCGGGGGGGCCTCCTACAATGAGCAGTTCTTC,CASGFSPGSGGASYNEQFF
16,TRBV4-3,.,TRBJ1-3,.,TGCGCCAGCAGCCAAGAGAGCCAGACCTCTGGAAACACCATATATTTT,CASSQESQTSGNTIYF
14,TRBV18,.,TRBJ1-4,.,TGTGCCAGCTCACCACCGTACCTGGGGGAAAAACTGTTTTTT,CASSPPYLGEKLFF
13,TRBV15,.,TRBJ2-7,.,TGTGCCACCAGCAGAGTTAGTGGGTACGAGCAGTACTTC,CATSRVSGYEQYF
9,TRBV29-1,.,TRBJ1-2,.,TGCAGCGTTGAAGTTGGCTACACCTTC,CSVEVGYTF
13,TRBV5-5,.,TRBJ1-2,.,TGTGCCAGCAGCTTCGGACGGTCGTATGGCTACACCTTC,CASSFGRSYGYTF
15,TRBV15,few,TRBJ2-2,TRBD1,TGTGCCACCAGCAGACCCGGGACAGCTACCGGGGAGCTGTTTTTT,CATSRPGTATGELFF
13,TRBV7-8,once,TRBJ2-5,.,TGTGCCAGCAGCTTGCCAGGGGAAGAGACCCAGTACTTC,CASSLPGEETQYF
14,TRBV28,.,TRBJ2-3,.,TGTGCCAGCAGTTTCGGCCATTTAACAGATACGCAGTATTTT,CASSFGHLTDTQYF
12,TRBV25-1,once,TRBJ2-7,.,TGTGCCAGAGGGCAGGTCGCCTACGAGCAGTACTTC,CARGQVAYEQYF
14,TRBV18,.,TRBJ1-2,TRBD1,TGTGCCAGCTCGCCTGACAGGGCGGGTAATGGCTACACCTTC,CASSPDRAGNGYTF
20,TRBV15,.,TRBJ2-2,.,TGTGCCACCAGCAGAGACACGATGGAGGCATTCGTCCACAACACCGGGGAGCTGTTTTTT,CATSRDTMEAFVHNTGELFF
17,TRBV7-3,.,TRBJ1-2,.,TGTGCCAGCAGGTCGTTCGGAGGTGGTGGTGTCGGTGGGGGCTACACCTTC,CASRSFGGGGVGGGYTF
14,TRBV28,.,TRBJ2-5,.,TGTGCCAGCAGTTATGGTGGGGACCGAGAGACCCAGTACTTC,CASSYGGDRETQYF
15,TRBV27,.,TRBJ1-6,.,TGTGCCAGCAGTCCTCTACACGGGGTGCAATCACCCCTCCACTTT,CASSPLHGVQSPLHF
14,TRBV6-1,.,TRBJ2-7,TRBD2,TGTGCCAGCAGTGAATTGCGGGGGGCTTACGAGCAGTACTTC,CASSELRGAYEQYF
12,TRBV11-3,.,TRBJ2-1,.,TGTGCCAGCAGCTTAGTTAGACAGAAGCAGTTCTTC,CASSLVRQKQFF